The rows below give T cell receptor beta chains drawn from one sample of a study of control samples from healthy donors and cancer patients. Clones were read by immunoSEQ multiplex PCR, and TCRdb kept only the in-frame ones, dropping some. The profile shows around 84,000 clones, 91% of them singletons. Sequencing input: blood. These receptors were taken from a man aged 25 to 40 in good health. Each CDR3 is given with its conserved first and last residue. The D gene is left open where the match is weak. The listing skips clone size in some rows; elsewhere it reads once, few, many or a size class.

.	few	TRBJ2-7	TRBV27	TGTGCCAGCAGTCCGTGGGGGGCAGGCTCCTACGAGCAGTACTTC	CASSPWGAGSYEQYF
.	.	TRBJ1-1	TRBV5-1	TGCGCCAGCAGCTTGGTCTCAGGGGCGAACACTGAAGCTTTCTTT	CASSLVSGANTEAFF
TRBD1	few	TRBJ1-5	TRBV2	TGTGCCAGCAGTGGGGACAGGGGCTCCAATCAGCCCCAGCATTTT	CASSGDRGSNQPQHF
.	.	TRBJ2-5	TRBV4-2	TGTGCCAGCAGCCAAGATCCTGGGGTGATTAGCGCCCAAGAGACCCAGTACTTC	CASSQDPGVISAQETQYF
TRBD1	.	TRBJ1-5	TRBV2	TGTGCCGGGCCGGACAGGGGCAATCAGCCCCAGCATTTT	CAGPDRGNQPQHF
.	.	TRBJ2-7	TRBV28	TGTGCCAGCAGTCCGGTGATGCGTCGAGAGCAGTACTTC	CASSPVMRREQYF
TRBD1	.	TRBJ2-5	TRBV6-2/TRBV6-3	TGTGCCAGCAGCCCGACCGGGACAGGGGAGAGAACCCAGTACTTC	CASSPTGTGERTQYF
TRBD1	once	TRBJ2-3	TRBV5-1	TGCGCCAGCAGCTTAGACAGGGCTTCTAGCACAGATACGCAGTATTTT	CASSLDRASSTDTQYF
TRBD1	.	TRBJ1-6	TRBV5-1	TGCGCCAGCATGTTCGGACAGGGGTTTAATTCACCCCTCCACTTT	CASMFGQGFNSPLHF
.	once	TRBJ1-1	TRBV7-2	TGTGCCAGCAGCTTAGAGGGGCGAGGGGGCACTGAAGCTTTCTTT	CASSLEGRGGTEAFF
.	.	TRBJ2-6	TRBV15	TGTGCCACCAGCGGGTTAGGTTCTGGGGCCAACGTCCTGACTTTC	CATSGLGSGANVLTF
.	.	TRBJ1-2	TRBV28	TGTGCCAGCAGTTTACCGGATGGCGGCTATGGCTACACCTTC	CASSLPDGGYGYTF
.	.	TRBJ2-7	TRBV5-4	TGTGCCAGCAGCGGGGCGGGACTCGCCTACGAGCAGTACTTC	CASSGAGLAYEQYF
TRBD1	.	TRBJ1-3	TRBV10-1	TGCGCCAGCAGTGATAGTTCCGGACAGGGCTCTGGAAACACCATATATTTT	CASSDSSGQGSGNTIYF
.	.	TRBJ2-7	TRBV5-1	TGCGCCAGCAGCTTGGCCGGGGACGAGCAGTACTTC	CASSLAGDEQYF
.	.	TRBJ1-2	TRBV6-5	TGTGCCAGCAGGGGACCGGCCGGATATGGCTACACCTTC	CASRGPAGYGYTF
TRBD2	.	TRBJ2-1	TRBV4-3	TGCGCCAGCAGCCAGCAGATAGCGGGGGGCTCCAGAAGCTCCTACAATGAGCAGTTCTTC	CASSQQIAGGSRSSYNEQFF
.	once	TRBJ1-3	TRBV9	TGTGCCAGCAGCGCAGGACAGCCTTCCTCTGGAAACACCATATATTTT	CASSAGQPSSGNTIYF
.	.	TRBJ2-3	TRBV4-1	TGCGCCAGCAGCCAAGTCATAGGGGGGGGAACAGATACGCAGTATTTT	CASSQVIGGGTDTQYF
.	.	TRBJ1-1	TRBV19	TGTGCCAGTAGTATGTCCATTGCCGGCACTGAAGCTTTCTTT	CASSMSIAGTEAFF
.	.	TRBJ2-2	TRBV6-4	TGTGCCAGCAGTGCGGGCGAGATGAACACCGGGGAGCTGTTTTTT	CASSAGEMNTGELFF
TRBD2	.	TRBJ2-1	TRBV9	TGTGCCAGCAGCGCCCCGGGACTAGCGGGCTACAATGAGCAGTTCTTC	CASSAPGLAGYNEQFF
TRBD2	once	TRBJ2-7	TRBV10-2	TGCGCCAGCAATCGGGCTAGCGGGGCCTACGAGCAGTACTTC	CASNRASGAYEQYF
.	.	TRBJ2-1	TRBV27	TGTGCCAGCAGTTTTGGTAAGAATGAGCAGTTCTTC	CASSFGKNEQFF
.	.	TRBJ1-1	TRBV15	TGTGCCACCAGCAGAGATCGAGGGGCGGGCCCCACTGAAGCTTTCTTT	CATSRDRGAGPTEAFF
.	.	TRBJ1-2	TRBV6-5	TGTGCCAGCAGTCCCTACGGGGTCGGCTACACCTTC	CASSPYGVGYTF
TRBD2	.	TRBJ2-2	TRBV2	TGTGCCCGCGGGGGAGGGCTAGCGGGAGCCACCGGGGAGCTGTTTTTT	CARGGGLAGATGELFF
TRBD1	.	TRBJ1-2	TRBV3-1/TRBV3-2	TGTGCCAGCAGCCAAAGACAGGGGACCATTAACTATGGCTACACCTTC	CASSQRQGTINYGYTF
.	.	TRBJ1-4	TRBV25-1	TGTGCCAGCAGTGTTGGGATGGCAGCAACTAATGAAAAACTGTTTTTT	CASSVGMAATNEKLFF
.	.	TRBJ1-1	TRBV2	TGTGCCAGCAGTGAAGTTGGGTTTGTGAACACTGAAGCTTTCTTT	CASSEVGFVNTEAFF
.	.	TRBJ1-4	TRBV10-3	TGTGCCATCAGTGCCGGGTCCGGTAATGAAAAACTGTTTTTT	CAISAGSGNEKLFF
TRBD2	.	TRBJ2-1	TRBV7-2	TGTGCCAGCAGCCCACTAGCGGGAGGCTACAATGAGCAGTTCTTC	CASSPLAGGYNEQFF
.	.	TRBJ2-5	TRBV12-3/TRBV12-4	TGTGCCAGCAGTCCGAGTGTAGAGACCCAGTACTTC	CASSPSVETQYF
.	.	TRBJ2-5	TRBV5-6	TGTGCCAGCAGCTTGGCCTTTCGGGGAGAGACCCAGTACTTC	CASSLAFRGETQYF
TRBD1	few	TRBJ2-7	TRBV10-2	TGCGCCAGCAGTGAGTCAGGACAGGGGGCGTTGGGAGAGCAGTACTTC	CASSESGQGALGEQYF
.	.	TRBJ1-2	TRBV12-5	TGTGCTAGTGGTTTGCCCAACTATGGCTACACCTTC	CASGLPNYGYTF
.	once	TRBJ2-5	TRBV11-3	TGTGCCAGCAGCCAAAAGGGGGGATGGGAGACCCAGTACTTC	CASSQKGGWETQYF
.	.	TRBJ1-5	TRBV7-7	TGTGCCAGCAGCCAGAATAGGGATCAGCCCCAGCATTTT	CASSQNRDQPQHF
TRBD1	.	TRBJ1-4	TRBV6-5	TGTGCCAGCAGGTCGGGGGGACAGGGTTACGAAAAACTGTTTTTT	CASRSGGQGYEKLFF
TRBD2	.	TRBJ2-4	TRBV18	TGTGCCAGCTCACCACCTTTGGCTAGCGGAGCCAAAAACATTCAGTACTTC	CASSPPLASGAKNIQYF
.	.	TRBJ2-5	TRBV10-3	TGTGCCATCAGTGATCTGGGACGGGAGACCCAGTACTTC	CAISDLGRETQYF
TRBD2	.	TRBJ2-1	TRBV19	TGTGCCAGTAGTATTGTTCTCAGCGGGAGAAACAATGAGCAGTTCTTC	CASSIVLSGRNNEQFF
TRBD1	.	TRBJ1-3	TRBV5-1	TGCGCCAGCAGCTTGGACCCAAAGGGACAGAAGGGAAACACCATATATTTT	CASSLDPKGQKGNTIYF
.	.	TRBJ1-5	TRBV18	TGTGCCAGCTCACCCTTTCGGGGAGGTGGAGAGAGCAATCAGCCCCAGCATTTT	CASSPFRGGGESNQPQHF
.	.	TRBJ1-1	TRBV12-3/TRBV12-4	TGTGCCAGCAGTTTCGTCTACACTGAAGCTTTCTTT	CASSFVYTEAFF
.	.	TRBJ1-2	TRBV5-4	TGTGCCAGCAGCGGGTGGGGAGACTATGGCTACACCTTC	CASSGWGDYGYTF
TRBD1	.	TRBJ2-2	TRBV11-2	TGTGCCAGCAGCCCTCGCCGGGACAGGGCTCCGAACACCGGGGAGCTGTTTTTT	CASSPRRDRAPNTGELFF
.	.	TRBJ2-1	TRBV9	TGTGCCAGCAGCCCCTCGGGACCCTCCCGGGCTGAGCAGTTCTTC	CASSPSGPSRAEQFF
TRBD1	.	TRBJ1-4	TRBV29-1	TGCAGCTCCAGGACAGGAGGGGATGAAAAACTGTTTTTT	CSSRTGGDEKLFF
.	.	TRBJ1-5	TRBV2	TGTGCCAGCAGTGAGGGATCCATCAATCAGCCCCAGCATTTT	CASSEGSINQPQHF
.	.	TRBJ1-4	TRBV5-1	TGCGCCAGCAGCTTGCGTCAGGCCTCTAAAGAAAAACTGTTTTTT	CASSLRQASKEKLFF
TRBD1	once	TRBJ1-2	TRBV28	TGTGCCAGCAGTCCAGGACAGGGGAACTATGGCTACACCTTC	CASSPGQGNYGYTF